The 19 T cell receptor beta chains presented below share a single source sample, sequenced in a study of blood T cell repertoires in COVID-19. Generated by immunoSEQ multiplex PCR, the TCRdb table keeps only in-frame clones and is missing some. The data show about 410,000 clones, with about 91% seen just once and roughly 1.6% held by the top ten. The source material was peripheral blood. The receptors originated from a woman in her forties with COVID-19, enrolled during active disease.

The chain employs TRBV2 and TRBJ1-1; weak D call: TRBD1 (6 bases). This CDR3 is 17 amino acids long. Trimming left V 7 bases short and J 1 base short, with 22 bases between. Germline assignment: CDR1 SNHLY and CDR2 FYNNEI. The CDR3 DNA sequence: TGTGCCAGCACCCCCCTCCAGGGGTGGGATCAGAACACTGAAGCTTTCTTT. Protein: CASTPLQGWDQNTEAFF.

This chain connects TRBV7-9 to TRBJ2-5; TRBD2 aligns across 12 bases. Germline CDR1 is SEHNR and CDR2 is FQNEAQ (reference sequence). The V segment lost 1 base and the J segment 4 bases; nucleotides outside the gene matches: 13. The CDR3 is 19 amino acids. CDR3 region: CASSLVGRSSGRAGETQYF. The CDR3 bases are TGTGCCAGCAGCTTAGTGGGGCGATCTAGCGGGAGGGCAGGAGAGACCCAGTACTTC.

The rearrangement uses TRBV7-3 and TRBJ1-1; 10 nucleotides agree with TRBD1. V shed 3 bases, J shed 3 bases, and the junction held 7 bases outside the gene matches. The CDR3 spans 16 residues. CDR1 and CDR2 (germline): SGHTA, FQGTGA. The CDR3 region has the DNA TGTGCCAGCAGCTTCAAACCGACAGGGGGCTACACTGAAGCTTTCTTT. Amino acids: CASSFKPTGGYTEAFF.

The gene calls are TRBV27 and TRBJ1-1; D is uncertain. Trimming took 4 bases from V and 1 from J, leaving 10 bases between them. This CDR3 is built from 14 residues. Germline V CDR1 and CDR2: MNHEY, SMNVEV (reference sequence). In nucleotides, the CDR3 is TGTGCCAGCAGTTCCTATTTAAAGAACACTGAAGCTTTCTTT. Its protein product is CASSSYLKNTEAFF.

The CDR3 here is CASSEGQGIGSPLHF. CDR3 coding DNA: TGTGCCAGCAGTGAAGGACAGGGGATTGGTTCACCCCTCCACTTT. The rearrangement uses TRBV6-1 and TRBJ1-6, with TRBD1 matching over 8 bases. V was pared by 1 base and J by 9 bases, with 5 bases of the junction left unmatched. The germline CDR1 and CDR2 sequences are MNHNS and SASEGT. The CDR3 contains 15 residues.

V is TRBV9 and J is TRBJ1-6, with TRBD1 identical over 7 bases. Looked up from germline, CDR1 is SGDLS and CDR2 is YYNGEE. Trimming at V came to 3 bases and at J to 9 bases, leaving 6 bases not matched to a gene. This CDR3 is built from 14 residues. In DNA, the CDR3 is TGTGCCAGCAGCGCGACAGGGTTGAGTTCACCCCTCCACTTT. Protein sequence: CASSATGLSSPLHF.

This chain joins TRBV19 and TRBJ1-2; TRBD1 matches at 7 bases. There are 14 residues in the CDR3. Germline assignment: CDR1 LNHDA and CDR2 SQIVND (reference sequence). The trim removed 4 bases at V and 4 bases at J, leaving 6 bases unmatched. CDR3 sequence (DNA): TGTGCCAGTAGTACCCAGGACAGGTTCTATGGCTACACCTTC. Protein sequence: CASSTQDRFYGYTF.

On this clone: A read error may produce the germline difference seen at one junction end. The rearrangement uses TRBV7-8 and TRBJ2-7; TRBD1 aligns across 10 bases. Per the germline V gene, CDR1 is SGHVS and CDR2 is FQNEAQ. This CDR3 spans 12 amino acids. The CDR3 here is CASSLGTGAWDF. CDR3 DNA: TGTGCCAGCAGCTTGGGGACAGGGGCTTGGGACTTC.

V is TRBV4-1 and J is TRBJ1-1; possible D gene TRBD1, 6 bases. This CDR3 spans 14 amino acids. CDR1 is MGHRA and CDR2 is YSYEKL in the germline V gene. The V end lost 1 base, the J end lost 4 bases, and 10 bases lay between the germline ends. CDR3 DNA sequence: TGCGCCAGCAGCCAAGTACAGGGCACCACTGAAGCTTTCTTT. Translating it yields CASSQVQGTTEAFF.

The chain links TRBV7-2 to TRBJ2-5; D gene ambiguous. Germline V gene sequence: CDR1 SGHTA, CDR2 FQGNSA. The CDR3 loop spans 13 amino acids. The ends were cut back, 2 bases at V and 5 bases at J, with 9 bases in the middle. The CDR3 is CASSLRQRETQYF. DNA of the CDR3: TGTGCCAGCAGCTTACGTCAGAGGGAGACCCAGTACTTC.

In this sample, this clone turned up a few times. This chain uses TRBV7-8 with TRBJ2-7; 10 bases line up with TRBD2. This CDR3 is built from 17 residues. Germline V gene lookup returns CDR1 SGHVS and CDR2 FQNEAQ. The J segment lost 3 bases and the V segment lost 1 base, leaving 9 bases of the junction unmatched. CDR3 nucleotide sequence: TGTGCCAGCAGCTTAGGTCCCCTAGCGGGAGTCGGCTACGAGCAGTACTTC. This gives the protein CASSLGPLAGVGYEQYF.

The rearrangement joins TRBV28 to TRBJ2-1, with D hard to call. The CDR3 sequence is 15 residues long. Germline assignment: CDR1 MDHEN and CDR2 SYDVKM. V was clipped by 5 bases and J by 3 bases, with 14 bases between them. This CDR3 reads CASSPPGTYYNEQFF. The CDR3 DNA sequence: TGTGCCAGCAGTCCCCCTGGCACATACTACAATGAGCAGTTCTTC. Full variable domain (missing parts from reference TRBV28 and TRBJ2-1): DVKVTQSSRYLVKRTGEKVFLECVQDMDHENMFWYRQDPGLGLRLIYFSYDVKMKEKGDIPEGYSVSREKKERFSLILESASTNQTSMYLCASSPPGTYYNEQFFGPGTRLTVL.

V gene TRBV6-2 or TRBV6-3 combines with J gene TRBJ1-2; D unclear. Germline V CDR1 and CDR2: MNHEY, SVGEGT. Deletions cut 5 bases from V and 2 bases from J, with 9 bases between. The CDR3 length is 13 residues. The CDR3 DNA is TGTGCCAGCAGTCAAACAGAAAACTATGGCTACACCTTC. Protein sequence: CASSQTENYGYTF.

This rearrangement joins TRBV30 to TRBJ1-4, with D unresolved. The germline V gene encodes CDR1 GTSNPN and CDR2 SVGIG (reference sequence). The CDR3 loop spans 14 amino acids. The V gene lost 3 bases and the J gene lost 4 bases, with 12 bases spanning the gap. The CDR3 protein is CAWSYGQSNEKLFF. In nucleotides, the CDR3 is TGTGCCTGGAGCTATGGGCAGAGTAATGAAAAACTGTTTTTT.

This chain uses TRBV3-1 (or the pseudogene TRBV3-2) with TRBJ1-1; D gene uncertain. CDR1 and CDR2 (germline): LGHDT, YNNKEL (reference sequence). Trimming shortened V by 2 bases and J by 6 bases, and 4 bases separated the two germline ends. This CDR3 region has 11 residues. CDR3 sequence (DNA): TGTGCCAGCAGCCAAACTGCTGAAGCTTTCTTT. Protein product: CASSQTAEAFF.

The rearrangement joins TRBV7-2 to TRBJ1-2, with D uncertain. The CDR3 is made up of 14 amino acids. The germline gives CDR1 SGHTA, CDR2 FQGNSA. The germline V and J ends were trimmed by 2 bases and 4 bases, with 11 bases remaining between them. In DNA form, the CDR3 reads TGTGCCAGCAGCTTATCGAACACCGCCTATGGCTACACCTTC. Translated, it gives CASSLSNTAYGYTF.

This rearrangement joins TRBV18 to TRBJ1-2; 9 bases align to TRBD1. In germline, CDR1 is KGHSH, CDR2 LQKENI. With V trimmed by 5 bases and J by 3 bases, 7 bases remained unmatched. The CDR3 has 15 amino acids. CDR3 sequence (DNA): TGTGCCAGCTCAGTTACAGGGGGCATTGACTATGGCTACACCTTC. This gives the protein CASSVTGGIDYGYTF. Together with reference TRBV18 and TRBJ1-2, the CDR3 gives the full variable domain: NAGVMQNPRHLVRRRGQEARLRCSPMKGHSHVYWYRQLPEEGLKFMVYLQKENIIDESGMPKERFSAEFPKEGPSILRIQQVVRGDSAAYFCASSVTGGIDYGYTFGSGTRLTVV.

V usage is TRBV19 and J usage is TRBJ1-2; possibly TRBD1 for D (5 bases). V gave up 3 bases and J gave up 8 bases, with 10 bases separating them. This CDR3 has 12 amino acids. CDR1 and CDR2 (germline): LNHDA, SQIVND (reference sequence). The CDR3 sequence is CASSIVRGGYTF. The CDR3 DNA is TGTGCCAGTAGTATCGTAAGGGGCGGCTACACCTTC.

V usage is TRBV5-1 and J usage is TRBJ2-7, with 11 bases fitting TRBD1. Germline-derived CDR1 and CDR2 are SGHRS and YFSETQ. The CDR3 length is 15 residues. V was clipped by 3 bases and J by 0 bases; unmatched bases: 2. The DNA for the CDR3 is TGCGCCAGCAGCTCCGGACAGGGGGCCTCCTACGAGCAGTACTTC. It translates to CASSSGQGASYEQYF.